This TCR beta chain was identified during a study of shared clonotypes between healthy human individuals. Unmatched junction bases numbered 6, after V lost 0 bases and J lost 8 bases. Germline CDR1 is SGDLS and CDR2 is YYNGEE. The CDR3 is 15 amino acids. Assay used: immunoSEQ multiplex PCR; TCRdb lists only in-frame clones, some missing. This sample has 2 million to 2.5 million clones, with 85% to 95% found just once. Among the donors, all were Caucasian adults who lived in Nashville, Tennessee. What was sequenced was naive CD4+ T cells from PBMCs. Subset given: CD45RA+ positively selected. The V gene is TRBV9, the J gene TRBJ2-1, with 9 bases that match TRBD2. The sequence derives from a man in his late teens or twenties in good health. Some clones in this sample may be carry-over from other donors' samples. DNA for the CDR3: TGTGCCAGCAGCGTAGGCCCAATAGCGGGAGATGAGCAGTTCTTC. It specifies CASSVGPIAGDEQFF.